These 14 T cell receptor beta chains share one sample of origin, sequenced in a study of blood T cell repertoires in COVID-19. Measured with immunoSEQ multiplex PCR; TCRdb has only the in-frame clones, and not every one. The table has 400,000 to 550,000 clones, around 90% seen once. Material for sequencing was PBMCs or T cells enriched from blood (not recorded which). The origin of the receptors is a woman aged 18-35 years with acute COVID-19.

The chain's CDR3 is CATQLAGVTDTQYF. Written as DNA, the CDR3 is TGTGCCACCCAACTAGCGGGGGTCACAGATACGCAGTATTTT. V usage is TRBV10-3 and J usage is TRBJ2-3; 11 bases line up with TRBD2. CDR1 is ENHRY and CDR2 is SYGVKD in the germline V gene. Losses at the gene ends were 10 bases for V and 2 bases for J; bases not matched to a gene: 5. The CDR3 extends over 14 amino acids.

The CDR3 region has the DNA TGCGCCAGCAGCCCGAGACTAGCGGGAGGGTCCTACAATGAGCAGTTCTTC. Its translation: CASSPRLAGGSYNEQFF. The chain employs TRBV4-3 and TRBJ2-1; 14 positions agree with TRBD2. Germline CDR1 and CDR2: LGHNA and YSLEER. V dropped 4 bases and J dropped 1; count of bases not matched to a gene: 3. The CDR3 contains 17 residues.

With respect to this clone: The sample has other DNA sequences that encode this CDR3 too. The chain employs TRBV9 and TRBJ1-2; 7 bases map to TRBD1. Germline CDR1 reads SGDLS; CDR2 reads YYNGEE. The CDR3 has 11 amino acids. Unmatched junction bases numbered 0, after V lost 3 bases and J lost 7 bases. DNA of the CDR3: TGTGCCAGCAGCGGGACAGGTGGCTACACCTTC. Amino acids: CASSGTGGYTF.

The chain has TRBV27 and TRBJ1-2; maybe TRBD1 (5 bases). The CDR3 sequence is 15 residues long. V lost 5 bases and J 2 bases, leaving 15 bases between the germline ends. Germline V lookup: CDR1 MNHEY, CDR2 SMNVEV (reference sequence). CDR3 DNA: TGTGCCAGCAGTCCCCGCCAGGGTACCAACTATGGCTACACCTTC. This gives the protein CASSPRQGTNYGYTF.

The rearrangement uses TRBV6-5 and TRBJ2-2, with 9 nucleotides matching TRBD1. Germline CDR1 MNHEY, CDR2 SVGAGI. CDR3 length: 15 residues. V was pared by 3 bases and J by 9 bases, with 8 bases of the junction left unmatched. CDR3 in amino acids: CASSYGTGRSRELFF. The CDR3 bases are TGTGCCAGCAGTTATGGGACAGGGAGGTCGAGGGAGCTGTTTTTT.

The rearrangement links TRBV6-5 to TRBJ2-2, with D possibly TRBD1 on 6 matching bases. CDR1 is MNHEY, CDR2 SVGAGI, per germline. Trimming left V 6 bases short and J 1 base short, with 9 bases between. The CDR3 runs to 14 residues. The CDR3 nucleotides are TGTGCCAGCAGCCGGGACAAGAACACCGGGGAGCTGTTTTTT. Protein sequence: CASSRDKNTGELFF.

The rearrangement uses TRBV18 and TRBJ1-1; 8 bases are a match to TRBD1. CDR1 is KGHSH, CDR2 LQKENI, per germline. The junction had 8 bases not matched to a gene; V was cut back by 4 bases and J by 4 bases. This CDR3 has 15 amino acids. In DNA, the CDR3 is TGTGCCAGCTCACGATTCGACAGGGGAGTCACTGAAGCTTTCTTT. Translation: CASSRFDRGVTEAFF.

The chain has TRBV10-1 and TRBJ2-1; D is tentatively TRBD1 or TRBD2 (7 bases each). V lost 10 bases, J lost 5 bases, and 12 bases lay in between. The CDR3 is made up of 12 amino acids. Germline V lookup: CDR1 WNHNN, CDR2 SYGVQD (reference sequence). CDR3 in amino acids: CATRGGDNEQFF. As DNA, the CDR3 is TGCGCCACCAGGGGGGGAGACAATGAGCAGTTCTTC.

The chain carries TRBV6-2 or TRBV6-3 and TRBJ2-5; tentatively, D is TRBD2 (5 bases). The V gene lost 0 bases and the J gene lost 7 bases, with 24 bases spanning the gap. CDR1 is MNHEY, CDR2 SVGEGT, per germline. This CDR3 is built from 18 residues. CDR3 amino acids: CASSYSSLAGLSYGTQYF. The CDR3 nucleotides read TGTGCCAGCAGTTACTCGAGTCTTGCGGGTCTCTCGTATGGGACCCAGTACTTC.

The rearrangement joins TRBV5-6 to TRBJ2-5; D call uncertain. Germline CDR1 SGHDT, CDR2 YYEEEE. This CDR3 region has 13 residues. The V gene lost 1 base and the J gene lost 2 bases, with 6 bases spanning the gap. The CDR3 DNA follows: TGTGCCAGCAGCTTGAGCCTACAAGAGACCCAGTACTTC. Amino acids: CASSLSLQETQYF. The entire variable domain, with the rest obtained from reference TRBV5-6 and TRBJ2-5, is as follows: DAGVTQSPTHLIKTRGQQVTLRCSPKSGHDTVSWYQQALGQGPQFIFQYYEEEERQRGNFPDRFSGHQFPNYSSELNVNALLLGDSALYLCASSLSLQETQYFGPGTRLLVL.

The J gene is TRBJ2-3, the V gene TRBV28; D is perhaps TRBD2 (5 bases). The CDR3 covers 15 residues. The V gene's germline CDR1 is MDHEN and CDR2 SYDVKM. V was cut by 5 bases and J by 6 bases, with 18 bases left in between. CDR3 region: CASSRSGALADTQYF. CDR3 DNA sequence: TGTGCCAGCAGTAGGAGCGGAGCCCTGGCGGATACGCAGTATTTT.

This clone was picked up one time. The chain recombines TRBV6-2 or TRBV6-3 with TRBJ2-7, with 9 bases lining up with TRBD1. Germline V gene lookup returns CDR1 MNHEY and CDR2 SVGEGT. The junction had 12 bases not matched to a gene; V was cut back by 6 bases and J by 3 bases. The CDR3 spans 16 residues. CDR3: CASRPFGGQGYYEQYF. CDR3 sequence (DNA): TGTGCCAGCAGACCTTTTGGGGGACAGGGCTACTACGAGCAGTACTTC.

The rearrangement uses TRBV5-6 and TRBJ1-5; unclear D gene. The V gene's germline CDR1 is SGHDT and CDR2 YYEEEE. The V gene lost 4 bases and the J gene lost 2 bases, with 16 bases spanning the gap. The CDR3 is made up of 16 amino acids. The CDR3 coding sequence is TGTGCCAGCAGCCCGCGTGCGGACTCCGGCAATCAGCCCCAGCATTTT. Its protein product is CASSPRADSGNQPQHF. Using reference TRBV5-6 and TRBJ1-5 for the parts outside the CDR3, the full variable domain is DAGVTQSPTHLIKTRGQQVTLRCSPKSGHDTVSWYQQALGQGPQFIFQYYEEEERQRGNFPDRFSGHQFPNYSSELNVNALLLGDSALYLCASSPRADSGNQPQHFGDGTRLSIL.

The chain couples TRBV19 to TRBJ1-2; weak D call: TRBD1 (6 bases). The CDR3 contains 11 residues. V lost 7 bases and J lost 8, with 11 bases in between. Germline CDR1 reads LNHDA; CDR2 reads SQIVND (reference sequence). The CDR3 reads CASTGAQGYTF. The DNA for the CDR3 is TGTGCCAGTACAGGGGCGCAGGGCTACACCTTC.